This entry features one TCR beta chain sequence. This record comes from a study of blood T cell repertoires in COVID-19. Study-wide context: From the United States, Italy and Spain came samples of acute and convalescent COVID-19.

The participants were between about 18 and 95 years old and came from some 23 US areas. Each participant's cohort was designated according to participant-reported clinical history. Original data processing: Amplification from reference gene primers served as the basis for estimated nucleated cell counts. The protocol was immunoSEQ multiplex PCR, while the TCRdb copy is restricted to in-frame clones and leaves out a portion. Clone size and V and J calls were adopted from that table, with D and trimming inferred from the DNA. The sample lists more than 40,000 clones, about 85% occurring once. Germline V lookup: CDR1 MNHEY, CDR2 SVGAGI. V lost 2 bases and J 4 bases, leaving 11 bases between the germline ends. This CDR3 contains 14 residues.

Sequences were obtained from PBMCs or T cells enriched from blood (not recorded which). This sequence joins TRBV6-5 and TRBJ2-5, with a possible D match to TRBD2 (5 bases). This receptor was taken from a woman between 50 and 59 years old who had recovered from COVID-19. CDR3 in amino acids: CASSYVGLAETQYF. In DNA, the CDR3 is TGTGCCAGCAGTTACGTCGGTCTAGCAGAGACCCAGTACTTC.